This T cell receptor beta chain comes out of a study of cytomegalovirus exposure and HLA in healthy donors. Trimming at V came to 4 bases and at J to 4 bases, leaving 6 bases not matched to a gene. The CDR3 runs 15 residues. The V gene's germline CDR1 is MDHEN and CDR2 SYDVKM. This clone occurred once. 13 Jbeta primers and 60 Vbeta primers were used for the PCR. Profiling relied on immunoSEQ multiplex PCR, and the TCRdb table lists in-frame clones only, not all of them. The data show some 160,000 clones, 80% to 90% seen once. The chain uses TRBV28 and TRBJ2-7, with TRBD1 identical over 11 bases. This sequence originates from a woman in her late teens or twenties in good health and CMV-seronegative. Sequenced: PBMCs. CDR3 region: CASSSGTGGGYEQYF. CDR3 nucleotides: TGTGCCAGCAGTTCTGGGACAGGGGGGGGGTACGAGCAGTACTTC.